This paragraph covers one T cell receptor (beta chain) sequence. Its antigen remains unidentified. No qualities accompany the bases; no much larger clone lies one base away. Whole blood was collected in K2EDTA tubes by collaborating institutions according to the institutions' own protocols. Collaborator samples were shipped for TCRbeta analysis as frozen whole blood, isolated PBMCs, or DNA extracted from either sample type. The data were obtained in a study of blood T cell repertoires in COVID-19 (dated by TCRdb to 2018 to 2021). Study-wide context: The collaborator samples originated in the United States, Italy and Spain and spanned the acute and convalescent phases of COVID-19. The material from the prospective study consisted of cDNA or gDNA derived from T cells, B-cell-depleted T cells, or PBMCs. Deeply sampled blood TCRbeta repertoires from subjects exposed to, actively infected with, or recovered from COVID-19 were included in the dataset. The repertoires were released in a freely available public database meant as a resource for research on the immune response to SARS-CoV-2. The samples were drawn from two sources: the first 160 participants of the ongoing ImmuneRACE study, and approximately 1,300 subjects contributed by 6 global collaborators. A de-identified subject ID, COVID-19 status, age in years and sex were almost always included in the sample metadata. HLA class I and class II types, where available, came from metadata supplied by the sample provider rather than from assay-based typing.

V loses 4 bases, J loses 4 bases, and the germline ends lie 9 bases apart. From its cysteine to its phenylalanine, the CDR3 spans 13 amino acids. The retained sequence is limited to the CDR3, 39 bases, with the frame set at the first base. Taken from the germline V gene, the CDR1 and CDR2 loops are SGHRS and YFSETQ. TCRbeta CDR3 regions were amplified from genomic DNA using the immunoSEQ Assay, a bias-controlled multiplex PCR. Regarding the original processing steps: Within the assay, amplification of reference gene primers was used to estimate how many nucleated cells each sample contained. To quantify the absolute abundance of each unique TCRbeta CDR3 rearrangement, sequence reads were collapsed and filtered. For each sample, productive Simpson clonality was calculated by taking the square root of Simpson's diversity index across productive rearrangements. The table comes from immuneACCESS by way of TCRdb, which keeps in-frame sequences with V and J called. Part of the clones is missing from these tables; in studies checked, under half for an unresolved V gene and the rest for unknown reasons. V, J and clone size derive from that table, while D and trimming were established from the DNA sequence. In all, the sample holds roughly 90,000 clones, and over 80% of those were seen once. Of the sample, 31% is held by the ten largest clones.

Study-wide findings and limitations: The quantity of clinical and demographic metadata differed by source and by participant and was supplied without curation.

The receptor's source is a woman over 75 with active or convalescent COVID-19. The receptor chain draws on TRBV5-1 and TRBJ1-3; a tentative D call is TRBD1 (5 bases match). Sample: peripheral blood. For the CDR3, the sequence is CASSADNGNTIYF. The DNA reads TGCGCCAGCAGCGCGGACAACGGAAACACCATATATTTT.